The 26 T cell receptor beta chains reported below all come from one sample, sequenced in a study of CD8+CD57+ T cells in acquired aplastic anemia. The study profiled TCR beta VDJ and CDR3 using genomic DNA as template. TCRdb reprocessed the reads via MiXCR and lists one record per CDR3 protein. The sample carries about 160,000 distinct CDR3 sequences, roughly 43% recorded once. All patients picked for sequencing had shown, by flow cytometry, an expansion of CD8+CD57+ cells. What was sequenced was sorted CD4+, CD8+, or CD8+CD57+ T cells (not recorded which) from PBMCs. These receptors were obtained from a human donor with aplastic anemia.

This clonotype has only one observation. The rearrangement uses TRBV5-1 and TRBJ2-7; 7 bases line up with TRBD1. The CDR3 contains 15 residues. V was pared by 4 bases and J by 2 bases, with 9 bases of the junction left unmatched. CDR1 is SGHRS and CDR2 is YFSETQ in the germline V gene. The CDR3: CASSPRQGSPYEQYF. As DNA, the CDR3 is TGCGCCAGCAGCCCCCGACAGGGTAGCCCCTACGAGCAGTACTTC.

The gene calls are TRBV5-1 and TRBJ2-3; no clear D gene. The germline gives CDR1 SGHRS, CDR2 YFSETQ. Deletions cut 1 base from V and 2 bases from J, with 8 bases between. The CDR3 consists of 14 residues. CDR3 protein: CASSLSALTDTQYF. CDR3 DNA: TGCGCCAGCAGCTTGTCGGCTCTCACAGATACGCAGTATTTT.

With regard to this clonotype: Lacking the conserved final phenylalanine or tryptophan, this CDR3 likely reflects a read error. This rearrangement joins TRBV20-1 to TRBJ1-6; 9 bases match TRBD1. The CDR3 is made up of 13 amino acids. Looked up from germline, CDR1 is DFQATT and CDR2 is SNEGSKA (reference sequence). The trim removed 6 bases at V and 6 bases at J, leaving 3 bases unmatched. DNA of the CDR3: TGCAGTGCACAGGGACAGGGTAATTCACCCCTCCACCTT. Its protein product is CSAQGQGNSPLHL.

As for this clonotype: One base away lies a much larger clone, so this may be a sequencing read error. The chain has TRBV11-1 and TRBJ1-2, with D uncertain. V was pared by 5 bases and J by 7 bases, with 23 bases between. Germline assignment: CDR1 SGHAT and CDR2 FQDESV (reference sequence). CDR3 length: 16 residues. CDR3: CASSQDFEAGYCGYTF. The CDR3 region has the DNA TGTGCCAGCAGCCAGGACTTCGAAGCGGGCTACTGTGGCTACACCTTC.

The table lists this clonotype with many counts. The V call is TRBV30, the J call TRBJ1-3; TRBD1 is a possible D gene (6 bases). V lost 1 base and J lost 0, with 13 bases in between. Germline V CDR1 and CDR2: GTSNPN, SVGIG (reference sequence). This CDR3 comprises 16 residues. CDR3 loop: CAWSAARTDSGNTIYF. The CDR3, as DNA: TGTGCCTGGAGTGCTGCCAGGACAGACTCTGGAAACACCATATATTTT.

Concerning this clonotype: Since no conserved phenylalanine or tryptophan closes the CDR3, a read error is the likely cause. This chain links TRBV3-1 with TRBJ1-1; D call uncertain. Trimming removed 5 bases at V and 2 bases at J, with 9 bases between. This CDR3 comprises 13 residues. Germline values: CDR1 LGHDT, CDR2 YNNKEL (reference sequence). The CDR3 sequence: CASSKTTNTEAFL. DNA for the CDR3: TGTGCCAGCAGCAAAACCACTAACACTGAAGCTTTCCTT.

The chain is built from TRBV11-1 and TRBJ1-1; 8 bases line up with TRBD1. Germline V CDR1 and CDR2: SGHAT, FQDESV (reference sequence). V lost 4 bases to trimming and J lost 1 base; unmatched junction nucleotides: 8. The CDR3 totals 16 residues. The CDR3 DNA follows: TGTGCCAGCAGCTCCAGGGGGCTCGTGAAGAACACTGAAGCTTTCTTT. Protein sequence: CASSSRGLVKNTEAFF.

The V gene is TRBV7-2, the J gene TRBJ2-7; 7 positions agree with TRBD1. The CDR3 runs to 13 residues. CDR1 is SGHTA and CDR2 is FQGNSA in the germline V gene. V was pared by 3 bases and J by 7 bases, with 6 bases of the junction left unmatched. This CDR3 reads CASSFDREREQYF. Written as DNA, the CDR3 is TGTGCCAGCAGCTTTGACAGGGAACGGGAGCAGTACTTC.

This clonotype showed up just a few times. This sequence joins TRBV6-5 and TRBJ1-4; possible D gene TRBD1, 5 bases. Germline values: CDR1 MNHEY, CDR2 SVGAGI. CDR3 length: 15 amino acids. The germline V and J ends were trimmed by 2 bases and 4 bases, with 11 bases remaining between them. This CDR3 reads CASSYLGTNNEKLFF. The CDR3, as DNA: TGTGCCAGCAGTTACCTCGGGACCAATAATGAAAAACTGTTTTTT.

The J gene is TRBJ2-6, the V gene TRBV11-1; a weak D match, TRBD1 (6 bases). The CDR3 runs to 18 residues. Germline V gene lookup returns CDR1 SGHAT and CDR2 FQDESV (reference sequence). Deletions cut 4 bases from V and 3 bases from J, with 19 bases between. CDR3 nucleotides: TGTGCCAGCAGCTCAGACCCTACGAGGGGGATTGGGGCCAACGTCCTGACTTTC. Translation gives CASSSDPTRGIGANVLTF.

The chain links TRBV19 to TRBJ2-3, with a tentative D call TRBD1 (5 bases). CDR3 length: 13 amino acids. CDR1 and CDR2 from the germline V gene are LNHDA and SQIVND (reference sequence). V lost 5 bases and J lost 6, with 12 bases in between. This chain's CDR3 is CASSLYSGDTQYF. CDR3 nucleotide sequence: TGTGCCAGTAGTCTATACTCAGGGGATACGCAGTATTTT.

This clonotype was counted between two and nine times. CDR3 sequence: CASSNPGAGETQYF. The CDR3 DNA is TGTGCCAGCAGCAACCCGGGAGCCGGGGAGACCCAGTACTTC. The chain recombines TRBV7-2 with TRBJ2-5; D is possibly TRBD2 (6 bases). CDR3 length equals 14 residues. Trimming removed 5 bases from V and 5 bases from J, with 15 bases in between. The germline V gene has CDR1 SGHTA and CDR2 FQGNSA. The whole variable domain, remainder taken from reference TRBV7-2 and TRBJ2-5, is GAGVSQSPSNKVTEKGKDVELRCDPISGHTALYWYRQSLGQGLEFLIYFQGNSAPDKSGLPSDRFSAERTGGSVSTLTIQRTQQEDSAVYLCASSNPGAGETQYFGPGTRLLVL.

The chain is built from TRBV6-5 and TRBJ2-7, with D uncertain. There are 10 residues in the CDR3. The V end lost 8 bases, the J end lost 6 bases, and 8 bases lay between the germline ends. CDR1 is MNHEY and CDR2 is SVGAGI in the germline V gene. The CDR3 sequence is CASGRAEQYF. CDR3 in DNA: TGTGCCAGCGGCCGAGCCGAGCAGTACTTC.

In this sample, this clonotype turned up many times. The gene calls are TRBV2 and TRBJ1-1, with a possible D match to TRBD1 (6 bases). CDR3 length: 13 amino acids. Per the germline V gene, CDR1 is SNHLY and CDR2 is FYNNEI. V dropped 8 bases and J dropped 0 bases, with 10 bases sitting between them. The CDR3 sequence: CASARGLNTEAFF. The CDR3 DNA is TGTGCCAGCGCCAGGGGTTTGAACACTGAAGCTTTCTTT. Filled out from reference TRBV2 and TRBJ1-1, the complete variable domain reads EPEVTQTPSHQVTQMGQEVILRCVPISNHLYFYWYRQILGQKVEFLVSFYNNEISEKSEIFDDQFSVERPDGSNFTLKIRSTKLEDSAMYFCASARGLNTEAFFGQGTRLTVV.

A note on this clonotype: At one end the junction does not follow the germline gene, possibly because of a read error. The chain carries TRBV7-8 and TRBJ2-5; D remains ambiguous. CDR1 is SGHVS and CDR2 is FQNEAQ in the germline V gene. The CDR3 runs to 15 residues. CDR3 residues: CASSLASVVGETQYF. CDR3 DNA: TGTGCCAGCAGCTTAGCCTCCGTAGTCGGAGAGACCCAGTATTTC.

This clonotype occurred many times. In DNA form, the CDR3 reads TGCAGTGCTAGAGATGCAACAGTTAGCACCAGCAATCAGCCCCAGCATTTT. Translated: CSARDATVSTSNQPQHF. The chain couples TRBV20-1 to TRBJ1-5; D not certain. V shed 0 bases and J shed 1 base, with 16 bases lying between them. This CDR3 spans 17 amino acids. The V gene's germline CDR1 is DFQATT and CDR2 SNEGSKA (reference sequence).

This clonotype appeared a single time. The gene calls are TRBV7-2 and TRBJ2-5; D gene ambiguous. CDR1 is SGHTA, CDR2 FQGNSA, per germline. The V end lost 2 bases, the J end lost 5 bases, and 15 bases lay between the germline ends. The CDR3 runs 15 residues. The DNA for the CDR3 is TGTGCCAGCAGCTTACTATCGGCCCCAAGGGAGACCCAGTACTTC. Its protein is CASSLLSAPRETQYF. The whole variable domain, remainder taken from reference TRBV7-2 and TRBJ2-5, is GAGVSQSPSNKVTEKGKDVELRCDPISGHTALYWYRQSLGQGLEFLIYFQGNSAPDKSGLPSDRFSAERTGGSVSTLTIQRTQQEDSAVYLCASSLLSAPRETQYFGPGTRLLVL.

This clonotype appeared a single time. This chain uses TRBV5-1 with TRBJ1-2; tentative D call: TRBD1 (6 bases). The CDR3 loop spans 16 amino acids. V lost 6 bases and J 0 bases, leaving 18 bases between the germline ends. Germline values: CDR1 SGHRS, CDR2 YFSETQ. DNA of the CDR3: TGCGCCAGCACTTCGGAACAGGGAGCCGCTAACTATGGCTACACCTTC. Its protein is CASTSEQGAANYGYTF.

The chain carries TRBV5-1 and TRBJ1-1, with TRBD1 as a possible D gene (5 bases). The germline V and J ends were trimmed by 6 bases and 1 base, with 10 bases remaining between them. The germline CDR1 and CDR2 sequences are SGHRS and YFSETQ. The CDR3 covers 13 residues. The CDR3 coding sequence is TGCGCCAGCACCTACGGACAGAACACTGAAGCTTTCTTT. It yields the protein CASTYGQNTEAFF.

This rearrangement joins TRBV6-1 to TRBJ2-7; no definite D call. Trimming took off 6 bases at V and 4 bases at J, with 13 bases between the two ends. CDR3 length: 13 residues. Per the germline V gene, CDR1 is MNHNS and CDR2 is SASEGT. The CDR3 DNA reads TGTGCCAGCAGCCCCAGTTTTCGGTACGAGCAGTACTTC. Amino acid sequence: CASSPSFRYEQYF.

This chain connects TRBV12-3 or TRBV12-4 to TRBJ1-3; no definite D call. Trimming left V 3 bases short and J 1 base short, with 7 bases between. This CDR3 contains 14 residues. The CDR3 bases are TGTGCCAGCAGTTTCACAGTATCTGGAAACACCATATATTTT. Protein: CASSFTVSGNTIYF.

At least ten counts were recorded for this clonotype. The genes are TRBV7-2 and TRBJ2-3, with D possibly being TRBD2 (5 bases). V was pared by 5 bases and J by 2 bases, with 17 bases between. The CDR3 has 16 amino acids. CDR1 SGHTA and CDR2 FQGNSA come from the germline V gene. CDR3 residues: CASSPVAFLITDTQYF. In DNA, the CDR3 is TGTGCCAGCAGCCCCGTAGCGTTCTTGATCACAGATACGCAGTATTTT.

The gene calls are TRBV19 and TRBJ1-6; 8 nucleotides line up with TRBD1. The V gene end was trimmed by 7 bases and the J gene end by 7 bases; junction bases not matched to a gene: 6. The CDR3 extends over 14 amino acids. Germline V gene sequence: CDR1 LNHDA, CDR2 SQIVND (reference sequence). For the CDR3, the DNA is TGTGCCAGTACCCAGACAGGGGACAATTCACCCCTCCACTTT. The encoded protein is CASTQTGDNSPLHF.

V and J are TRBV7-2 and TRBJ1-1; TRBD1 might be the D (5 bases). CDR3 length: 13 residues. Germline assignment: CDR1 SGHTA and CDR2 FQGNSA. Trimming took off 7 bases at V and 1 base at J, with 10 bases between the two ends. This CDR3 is CASTRTWNTEAFF. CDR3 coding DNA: TGTGCCAGCACCAGGACATGGAACACTGAAGCTTTCTTT.

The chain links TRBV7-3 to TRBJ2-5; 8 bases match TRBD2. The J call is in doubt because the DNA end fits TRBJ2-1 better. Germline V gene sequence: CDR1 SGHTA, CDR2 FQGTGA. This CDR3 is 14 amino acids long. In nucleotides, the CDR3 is TGTGCCAGCAGCTTATCGCGGGAGGTGGGTGAGCAGTTCTTC. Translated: CASSLSREVGEQFF.

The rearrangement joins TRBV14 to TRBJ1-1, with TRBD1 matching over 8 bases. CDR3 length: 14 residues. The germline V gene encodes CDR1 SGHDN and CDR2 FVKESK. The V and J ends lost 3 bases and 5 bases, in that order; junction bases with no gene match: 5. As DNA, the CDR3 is TGTGCCAGCAGCCAGGCAGGGGGCATAACTGAAGCTTTCTTT. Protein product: CASSQAGGITEAFF.